Following are 2 T cell receptor beta chains from one sample sequenced in a study of blood T cell repertoires in COVID-19. TCRdb keeps only in-frame clones here, not all; method: immunoSEQ multiplex PCR. The table includes tens of thousands of clones, approximately 90% detected once. The sequenced material came from peripheral blood. The source of these receptors is a middle-aged man with active COVID-19.

V usage is TRBV19 and J usage is TRBJ2-3; D call uncertain. With 4 bases removed from V and 3 bases from J, the gap between germline ends came to 5 bases. This CDR3 is built from 12 residues. Germline CDR1 LNHDA, CDR2 SQIVND (reference sequence). The CDR3 sequence is CASSTRTDTQYF. The CDR3 coding sequence is TGTGCCAGTAGTACTCGTACAGATACGCAGTATTTT.

This sequence joins TRBV7-3 and TRBJ2-7; the match to TRBD1 covers 7 bases. The CDR3 extends over 13 amino acids. Unmatched junction bases numbered 6, after V lost 5 bases and J lost 5 bases. Germline V gene data show CDR1 as SGHTA and CDR2 as FQGTGA. CDR3 coding DNA: TGTGCCAGCAGCCCTCTCGGGACAGACGAGCAGTACTTC. It translates to CASSPLGTDEQYF.